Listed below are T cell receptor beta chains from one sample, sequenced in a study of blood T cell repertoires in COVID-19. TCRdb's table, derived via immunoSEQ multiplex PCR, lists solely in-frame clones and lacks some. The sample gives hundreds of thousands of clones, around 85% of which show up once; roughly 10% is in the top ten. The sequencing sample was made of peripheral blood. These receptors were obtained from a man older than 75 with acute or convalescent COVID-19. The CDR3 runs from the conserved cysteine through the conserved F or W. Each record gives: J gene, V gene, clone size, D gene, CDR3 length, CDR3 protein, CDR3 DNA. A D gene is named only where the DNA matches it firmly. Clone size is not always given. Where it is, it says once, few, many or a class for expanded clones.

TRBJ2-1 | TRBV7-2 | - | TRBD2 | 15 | CASSAPGGDGNEQFF | TGTGCCAGCAGCGCCCCCGGGGGGGATGGCAATGAGCAGTTCTTC
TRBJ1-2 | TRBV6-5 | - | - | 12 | CASSYSGGSYTF | TGTGCCAGCAGTTACTCCGGGGGAAGCTACACCTTC
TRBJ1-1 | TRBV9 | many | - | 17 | CASSTRRTSRRGTEAFF | TGTGCCAGCAGCACGAGGCGGACCTCACGACGGGGCACTGAAGCTTTCTTT
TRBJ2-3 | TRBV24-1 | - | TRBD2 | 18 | CATSDLAGLADRTDTQYF | TGTGCCACCAGTGATTTGGCGGGACTAGCAGACCGCACAGATACGCAGTATTTT
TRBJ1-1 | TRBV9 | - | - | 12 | CASSVGGAEAFF | TGTGCCAGCAGCGTAGGGGGAGCCGAAGCTTTCTTT
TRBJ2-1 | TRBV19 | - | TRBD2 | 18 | CASSMKGARLAGGNEQFF | TGTGCCAGTAGTATGAAAGGTGCCAGACTAGCGGGGGGGAATGAGCAGTTCTTC
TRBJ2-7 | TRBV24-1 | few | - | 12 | CATSDYSMKQYF | TGTGCCACCAGTGATTACTCTATGAAGCAGTACTTC
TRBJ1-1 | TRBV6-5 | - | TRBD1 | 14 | CASSPRDRNTEAFF | TGTGCCAGCAGTCCCCGGGACAGGAACACTGAAGCTTTCTTT
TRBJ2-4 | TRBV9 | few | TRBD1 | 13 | CASSADRGNIQYF | TGTGCCAGCAGCGCCGACAGGGGAAACATTCAGTACTTC
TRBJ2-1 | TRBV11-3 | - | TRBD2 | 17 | CASSQRTSGLEPYEQFF | TGTGCCAGCAGCCAGAGGACTAGCGGCCTGGAGCCGTATGAGCAGTTCTTC
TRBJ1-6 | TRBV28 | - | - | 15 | CASSFPGGTGSPLHF | TGTGCCAGCAGTTTTCCCGGGGGGACCGGGTCACCCCTCCACTTT
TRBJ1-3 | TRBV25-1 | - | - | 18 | CASSSKGTSGRYRNTIYF | TGTGCCAGCAGCTCTAAAGGCACGTCAGGGAGGTATAGAAACACCATATATTTT
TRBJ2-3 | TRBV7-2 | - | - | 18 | CASSSNPRPRPSTDTQYF | TGTGCCAGCAGCTCAAACCCGAGACCCAGGCCTAGCACAGATACGCAGTATTTT
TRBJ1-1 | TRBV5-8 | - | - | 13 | CASSLGPNTEAFF | TGTGCCAGCAGCTTGGGGCCGAACACTGAAGCTTTCTTT
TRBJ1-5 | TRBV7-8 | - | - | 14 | CASRLGASNQPQHF | TGTGCCAGCAGGTTGGGAGCAAGCAATCAGCCCCAGCATTTT
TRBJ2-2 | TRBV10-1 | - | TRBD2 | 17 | CASTRLAGGANTGELFF | TGCGCCAGCACCCGACTAGCTGGAGGCGCGAACACCGGGGAGCTGTTTTTT
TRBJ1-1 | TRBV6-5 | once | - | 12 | CASSYIGAEAFF | TGTGCCAGCAGTTACATCGGGGCTGAAGCTTTCTTT
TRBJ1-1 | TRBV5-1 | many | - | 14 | CASRKRWQNTEAFF | TGCGCCAGCAGAAAGAGGTGGCAGAACACTGAAGCTTTCTTT
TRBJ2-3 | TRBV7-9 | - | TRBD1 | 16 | CASSLGPGGGTDTQYF | TGTGCCAGCAGCTTAGGGCCAGGGGGTGGCACAGATACGCAGTATTTT
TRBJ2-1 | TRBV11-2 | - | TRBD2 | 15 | CASSLASGGYNEQFF | TGTGCCAGCAGCTTAGCTAGCGGGGGTTACAATGAGCAGTTCTTC
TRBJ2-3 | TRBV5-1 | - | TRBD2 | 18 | CASRPGTSGGIITDTQYF | TGCGCCAGCAGACCCGGGACTAGCGGGGGAATTATCACAGATACGCAGTATTTT
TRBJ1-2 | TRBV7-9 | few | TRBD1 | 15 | CASSSGQGGNYGYTF | TGTGCCAGCAGCTCGGGACAGGGGGGTAACTATGGCTACACCTTC
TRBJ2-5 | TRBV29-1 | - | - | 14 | CSVGQRRLQETQYF | TGCAGCGTTGGACAGCGAAGGCTCCAAGAGACCCAGTACTTC
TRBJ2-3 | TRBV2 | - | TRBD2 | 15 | CASSEEGLGTDTQYF | TGTGCCAGCAGTGAAGAGGGACTAGGAACAGATACGCAGTATTTT
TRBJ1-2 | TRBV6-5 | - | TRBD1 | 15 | CASSSGTGLNYGYTF | TGTGCCAGCAGTTCGGGGACAGGACTTAACTATGGCTACACCTTC
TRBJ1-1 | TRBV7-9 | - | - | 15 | CASSLSQARVAEAFF | TGTGCCAGCAGCTTATCTCAGGCGAGGGTAGCTGAAGCTTTCTTT
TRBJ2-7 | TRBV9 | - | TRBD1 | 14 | CASSVDDRGYEQYF | TGTGCCAGCAGCGTAGATGACAGGGGCTACGAGCAGTACTTC
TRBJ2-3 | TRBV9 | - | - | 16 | CASSVPPGVGKDTQYF | TGTGCCAGCAGCGTACCCCCAGGGGTAGGGAAAGATACGCAGTATTTT
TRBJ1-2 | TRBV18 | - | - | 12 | CASSPQDYGYTF | TGTGCCAGCTCCCCGCAGGACTATGGCTACACCTTC
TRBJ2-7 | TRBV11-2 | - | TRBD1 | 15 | CASSLGRDRGYEQYF | TGTGCCAGCAGCTTAGGTCGGGACAGGGGCTACGAGCAGTACTTC
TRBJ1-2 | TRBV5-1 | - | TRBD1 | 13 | CASSLEGGRGYTF | TGCGCCAGCAGCTTGGAAGGGGGCCGGGGCTACACCTTC
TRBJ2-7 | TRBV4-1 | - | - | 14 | CASSQDPGEYEQYF | TGCGCCAGCAGCCAAGACCCAGGGGAATACGAGCAGTACTTC
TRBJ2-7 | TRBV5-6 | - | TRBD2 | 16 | CASSSRLAGGRYEQYF | TGTGCCAGCAGCTCCCGACTAGCGGGAGGGAGGTACGAGCAGTACTTC
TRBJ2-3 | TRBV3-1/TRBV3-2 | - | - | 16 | CASSRVRLVATDTQYF | TGTGCCAGCAGCCGAGTTAGACTAGTTGCAACAGATACGCAGTATTTT
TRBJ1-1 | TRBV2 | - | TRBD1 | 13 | CASRDRGQTEAFF | TGTGCCAGCAGGGACAGGGGGCAAACTGAAGCTTTCTTT
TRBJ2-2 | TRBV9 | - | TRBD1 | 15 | CASSAGTGNTGELFF | TGTGCCAGCAGCGCGGGGACAGGGAACACCGGGGAGCTGTTTTTT
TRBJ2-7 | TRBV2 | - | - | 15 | CASSGAGQSSYEQYF | TGTGCCAGCAGTGGGGCGGGACAGAGTTCCTACGAGCAGTACTTC
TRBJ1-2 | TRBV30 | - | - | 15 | CAWTLLGGENYGYTF | TGTGCCTGGACGCTCCTCGGGGGTGAGAACTATGGCTACACCTTC
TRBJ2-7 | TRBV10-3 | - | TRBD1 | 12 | CAISESPGQPYF | TGTGCCATCAGTGAGTCGCCGGGACAGCCTTACTTC
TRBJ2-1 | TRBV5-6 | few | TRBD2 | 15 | CASSLRGRSYNEQFF | TGTGCCAGCAGCTTGCGCGGGAGGTCCTACAATGAGCAGTTCTTC
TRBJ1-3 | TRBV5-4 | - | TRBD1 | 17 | CASSLGGGPNLGNTIYF | TGTGCCAGCAGCTTGGGAGGGGGCCCAAACCTCGGAAACACCATATATTTT